A selection of T cell receptor beta chains follows, all from one sample in a study of breast tumors, draining lymph nodes, adjacent tissues. TCRdb re-analysed the multiplex PCR reads in MiXCR, keeping a single row per CDR3 protein. The sample records about 12,000 distinct CDR3 sequences, 60% to 75% being singletons. Sequencing was performed on tumor-adjacent breast tissue. The receptors come from a female donor with breast cancer. Some clones in this sample may be carry-over from other donors' samples. Each CDR3 is given with its conserved first and last residue.

V gene	J gene	CDR3 protein
TRBV11-2	TRBJ2-5	CASSITRTGGIETQYF
TRBV4-2	TRBJ2-5	CASSQDTSGSPQETQYF
TRBV5-1	TRBJ1-2	CASSLAGTGVGGYTF
TRBV18	TRBJ2-7	CASSPIGRVHEQYF
TRBV18	TRBJ2-1	CASSPPSGRASNEQFF
TRBV6-2/TRBV6-3	TRBJ2-1	CASSGAYNEQFF
TRBV7-8	TRBJ2-1	CASSPQVASDYNEQFF
TRBV24-1	TRBJ2-1	CATSDRGTSGSRDEQFF
TRBV13	TRBJ1-2	CASSPLGPTGYTF
TRBV18	TRBJ1-4	CASSPPRGSGEKLFF
TRBV15	TRBJ1-2	CATSRDYGRRGYTF
TRBV19	TRBJ2-3	CASTTWTGGADTQYF
TRBV7-9	TRBJ2-7	CASSLDGGRSYVQYF
TRBV10-2	TRBJ1-1	CASSDMANTEAFF
TRBV9	TRBJ1-6	CASSVAPVYSPLHF
TRBV11-2	TRBJ2-7	CASSNGLAGEQYF
TRBV3-1	TRBJ1-3	CASSQDAGLGNTIYF
TRBV20-1	TRBJ2-5	CSAAAWETQYF
TRBV6-6	TRBJ2-1	CASSTTKPSGNMNEQFF
TRBV7-9	TRBJ2-1	CASSLKWAGGNEQFF
TRBV2	TRBJ1-6	CASGTGQNSPLHF
TRBV2	TRBJ2-1	CASSAPGLAGINEQFF
TRBV20-1	TRBJ1-3	CSARPSGASGNTIYF
TRBV19	TRBJ2-2	CASSISGRKDTGELFF
TRBV10-2	TRBJ2-1	CASSEARGVYNEQFF
TRBV20-1	TRBJ2-3	CSARDTREGTDTQYF
TRBV6-1	TRBJ2-1	CASWRRIDEQFF
TRBV11-3	TRBJ2-7	CASSLNRKNEQYF
TRBV7-2	TRBJ1-2	CASSLGPGTGYGYTF
TRBV27	TRBJ2-1	CASSFSGGYNEQFF
TRBV5-1	TRBJ2-7	CASSADSGGRSEQYF
TRBV6-5	TRBJ2-6	CASQRSGANVLTF
TRBV7-3	TRBJ2-7	CASSLTGTAPYEQYF
TRBV7-3	TRBJ2-7	CASSLIQGYNEQYF
TRBV7-2	TRBJ2-5	CASSTSLETQYF
TRBV2	TRBJ2-2	CASRPRGRMNTGELFF
TRBV10-1	TRBJ2-7	CASSEPDRLASYEQYF
TRBV5-8	TRBJ2-7	CASSLALSTYEQYF
TRBV20-1	TRBJ2-7	CSARPWDRSDEQYF
TRBV15	TRBJ2-6	CATSRDISGANVLTF
TRBV29-1	TRBJ1-6	CSVGGRDSNSPLHF
TRBV12-3/TRBV12-4	TRBJ2-7	CASSREDSPGEQYF
TRBV5-1	TRBJ1-4	CASSLSGTTNEKLFF
TRBV5-1	TRBJ2-7	CASSSRTVSYEQYF
TRBV6-2/TRBV6-3	TRBJ2-3	CASSRGRAESTDTQYF
TRBV7-2	TRBJ2-7	CASSLGLAGSAYEQYF
TRBV7-3	TRBJ2-5	CASSLGPSWETQYF
TRBV3-1	TRBJ2-7	CASSHAGLAGGAYEQYF
TRBV2	TRBJ2-2	CAGSRRQNTGELFF
TRBV20-1	TRBJ2-1	CSVENPSGTRESSYNEQFF
TRBV24-1	TRBJ2-7	CATSVIRLVKWARDEQYF
TRBV29-1	TRBJ2-7	CSVVAGLSSYEQYF
TRBV20-1	TRBJ2-7	CSARGGFSYEQYF
TRBV20-1	TRBJ2-1	CSARVAGLEYNEQFF